Each of the 21 T cell receptor beta chains below was sequenced from the same sample in a study of T cell repertoires in cytomegalovirus infection (dated by TCRdb to about 2019). The sample's treatment or condition label, decoded: in vitro stimulation with specific CMV peptide epitopes to enrich CMV-specific T cells. Sequencing used an Illumina HiSeq 1500. TCRdb handled the public reads itself, with Q25 trimming in fastp and clone calling in MiXCR, and kept productive beta chains. Rows with one shared CDR3 protein collapse into an entry with the most common genes and DNA. For this sample the table gives hundreds of thousands of distinct CDR3 sequences, of which almost 30% were detected only once. The ten largest make up around 20% of the sample. These receptors' targets are unknown. The specimen comprised cultured PBMCs, sampled from culture after CMV antigen stimulation. The receptors derive from a human donor in good health (CMV status not recorded). Some clones in this sample may be carry-over from other donors' samples.

The V call is TRBV12-3 or TRBV12-4, the J call TRBJ2-1, with TRBD2 matching over 9 bases. The V gene end was trimmed by 6 bases and the J gene end by 4 bases; junction bases not matched to a gene: 13. The CDR3 is 17 amino acids. The CDR3 protein is CASSLPRTSGYYNEQFF. CDR3 in DNA: TGTGCCAGCAGCCTCCCCCGCACTAGCGGGTATTACAATGAGCAGTTCTTC.

This clonotype was seen a handful of times. The CDR3 sequence is CATKQGPEEKLFF. The CDR3 DNA sequence: TGTGCCACAAAACAGGGGCCGGAGGAAAAACTGTTTTTT. The genes are TRBV19 and TRBJ1-4, with TRBD1 matching 7 bases. Per the germline V gene, CDR1 is LNHDA and CDR2 is SQIVND (reference sequence). CDR3 size: 13 residues. V was pared by 10 bases and J by 8 bases, with 10 bases of the junction left unmatched.

This clonotype has a handful of counts. V is TRBV12-3 or TRBV12-4 and J is TRBJ2-1; TRBD2 agrees at 9 bases. V dropped 6 bases and J dropped 5; count of bases not matched to a gene: 5. This CDR3 comprises 14 residues. In DNA, the CDR3 is TGTGCCAGCAGGGGTAGCGGGGGACACAATGAGCAGTTCTTC. Protein sequence: CASRGSGGHNEQFF.

The chain couples TRBV27 to TRBJ2-7, with TRBD2 identical over 9 bases. The CDR3 contains 15 residues. J was trimmed by 2 bases and V by 4 bases; bases with no gene match: 6. Germline V gene sequence: CDR1 MNHEY, CDR2 SMNVEV (reference sequence). The CDR3 bases are TGTGCCAGCAGTTCGGCGGGAGGGCCCCCCTACGAGCAGTACTTC. Residues: CASSSAGGPPYEQYF.

This sequence joins TRBV4-1 and TRBJ2-2; D is perhaps TRBD2 (5 bases). Germline V gene sequence: CDR1 MGHRA, CDR2 YSYEKL. The V gene lost 3 bases and the J gene lost 3 bases, with 11 bases spanning the gap. The CDR3 is made up of 15 amino acids. The CDR3 loop reads CASSQASRDTGELFF. The CDR3 DNA reads as TGCGCCAGCAGCCAGGCTTCGCGGGACACCGGGGAGCTGTTTTTT.

This clonotype was seen repeatedly, ten times or more. J is TRBJ1-5 and V is TRBV7-9; a possible D gene is TRBD1 (6 bases). Trimming removed 5 bases at V and 5 bases at J, with 13 bases between. The CDR3 is made up of 14 amino acids. CDR1 is SEHNR and CDR2 is FQNEAQ in the germline V gene (reference sequence). This CDR3 reads CASSGAGGDQPQHF. In DNA, the CDR3 is TGTGCCAGCAGCGGGGCGGGGGGCGATCAGCCCCAGCATTTT.

This clonotype has only a few counts. The chain couples TRBV27 to TRBJ1-5, with a possible D match to TRBD1 (6 bases). Trimming stripped 2 bases from V and 5 bases from J, with 10 bases between. Germline assignment: CDR1 MNHEY and CDR2 SMNVEV (reference sequence). The CDR3 is made up of 14 amino acids. CDR3: CASSLPGVDQPQHF. The CDR3 bases are TGTGCCAGCAGTTTACCAGGGGTTGATCAGCCCCAGCATTTT.

The chain combines TRBV7-8 with TRBJ1-6; the D is unclear. Looked up from germline, CDR1 is SGHVS and CDR2 is FQNEAQ. This CDR3 contains 12 residues. V was pared by 6 bases and J by 7 bases, with 7 bases between. DNA of the CDR3: TGTGCCAGCAGTTTTAGAAATTCACCCCTCCACTTT. This codes for CASSFRNSPLHF.

This clonotype was recorded many times. This chain joins TRBV28 and TRBJ1-5; TRBD1 aligns across 9 bases. CDR1 is MDHEN and CDR2 is SYDVKM in the germline V gene. CDR3 length: 17 amino acids. V was pared by 6 bases and J by 9 bases, with 18 bases of the junction left unmatched. In DNA, the CDR3 is TGTGCCAGCAGCCGAGACCCAGGGACAGGGCCTCGTCGGCCCCAGCATTTT. Translating gives CASSRDPGTGPRRPQHF. Filled out from reference TRBV28 and TRBJ1-5, the complete variable domain reads DVKVTQSSRYLVKRTGEKVFLECVQDMDHENMFWYRQDPGLGLRLIYFSYDVKMKEKGDIPEGYSVSREKKERFSLILESASTNQTSMYLCASSRDPGTGPRRPQHFGDGTRLSIL.

This sequence joins TRBV15 and TRBJ2-1; 10 nucleotides match TRBD2. The germline V gene encodes CDR1 LNHNV and CDR2 YYDKDF (reference sequence). V dropped 6 bases and J dropped 1; count of bases not matched to a gene: 9. This CDR3 has 17 residues. The CDR3 spells CATSNGAGGLSYNEQFF. CDR3 bases: TGTGCCACCAGTAACGGAGCGGGAGGGCTTTCCTACAATGAGCAGTTCTTC.

This sequence joins TRBV7-2 and TRBJ2-4; 12 bases match TRBD2. Germline V gene sequence: CDR1 SGHTA, CDR2 FQGNSA. The CDR3 extends over 16 amino acids. Trimming removed 8 bases from V and 7 bases from J; junction bases left unmatched: 12. The CDR3: CASQLAGGDILNIQYF. The DNA for the CDR3 is TGTGCCAGCCAACTAGCGGGGGGTGATATTTTGAACATTCAGTACTTC. Variable domain in full (rest from reference TRBV7-2 and TRBJ2-4): GAGVSQSPSNKVTEKGKDVELRCDPISGHTALYWYRQSLGQGLEFLIYFQGNSAPDKSGLPSDRFSAERTGGSVSTLTIQRTQQEDSAVYLCASQLAGGDILNIQYFGAGTRLSVL.

The chain couples TRBV19 to TRBJ1-5; D call uncertain. CDR3 length: 14 amino acids. Germline V gives CDR1 LNHDA, CDR2 SQIVND (reference sequence). V was shortened by 3 bases and J by 1 base, with 7 bases between the two germline ends. Here the CDR3 DNA reads TGTGCCAGTAGTATTGAACCCAGCAATCAGCCCCAGCATTTT. Protein product: CASSIEPSNQPQHF.

This rearrangement joins TRBV20-1 to TRBJ2-3, with 10 bases matching TRBD2. The CDR3 contains 15 residues. CDR1 is DFQATT and CDR2 is SNEGSKA in the germline V gene (reference sequence). With V trimmed by 1 base and J by 5 bases, 6 bases remained unmatched. The chain's CDR3 is CSARGLAGVGDTQYF. DNA for the CDR3: TGCAGTGCTAGAGGGCTAGCGGGAGTAGGAGATACGCAGTATTTT.

In its sample, this clonotype was seen many times. The chain is built from TRBV7-2 and TRBJ2-7; 8 bases fit TRBD2. J gave up 4 bases and V 6 bases, and 11 bases lay outside the gene matches. Germline values: CDR1 SGHTA, CDR2 FQGNSA. The CDR3 length is 15 residues. The CDR3 here is CASSPNGGEPYEQYF. Here the CDR3 DNA reads TGTGCCAGCAGTCCTAACGGGGGGGAACCTTACGAGCAGTACTTC.

The chain has TRBV6-1 and TRBJ1-1; D gene unclear. V lost 5 bases and J lost 2, with 9 bases in between. This CDR3 comprises 13 residues. Germline assignment: CDR1 MNHNS and CDR2 SASEGT. The CDR3 coding sequence is TGTGCCAGCAGTCCGGATTTTAACACTGAAGCTTTCTTT. It encodes CASSPDFNTEAFF.

The chain employs TRBV20-1 and TRBJ1-4; the D gene is possibly TRBD1 (5 bases). V was trimmed by 6 bases and J by 4 bases, leaving 18 bases between them. Germline V gives CDR1 DFQATT, CDR2 SNEGSKA (reference sequence). The CDR3 runs to 15 residues. The CDR3 bases are TGCAGTGCCCGACCGAACCGGGGGTTTAATGAAAAACTGTTTTTT. It translates to CSARPNRGFNEKLFF.

The chain recombines TRBV18 with TRBJ2-1, with TRBD1 matching 8 bases. CDR3 length: 15 residues. The junction had 5 bases not matched to a gene; V was cut back by 1 base and J by 6 bases. Per the germline V gene, CDR1 is KGHSH and CDR2 is LQKENI. Here the CDR3 reads CASSPRARGPNEQFF. The DNA of the CDR3 is TGTGCCAGCTCACCACGGGCCAGGGGGCCCAATGAGCAGTTCTTC.

Only a few counts were recorded for this clonotype. This chain joins TRBV19 and TRBJ2-1, with 10 nucleotides matching TRBD2. This CDR3 spans 17 amino acids. Germline trimming cut 4 bases from V and 5 bases from J; bases unmatched to any gene: 11. Germline V gene data show CDR1 as LNHDA and CDR2 as SQIVND (reference sequence). CDR3: CASSTPSGTSVHNEQFF. The CDR3 bases are TGTGCCAGTAGTACCCCATCCGGGACTAGCGTACACAATGAGCAGTTCTTC.

The gene calls are TRBV27 and TRBJ1-1; 10 nucleotides agree with TRBD1. V shed 0 bases, J shed 5 bases, and the junction held 3 bases outside the gene matches. The CDR3 sequence is 15 residues long. Per the germline V gene, CDR1 is MNHEY and CDR2 is SMNVEV (reference sequence). CDR3 region: CASSLSTGGSTEAFF. Written as DNA, the CDR3 is TGTGCCAGCAGTTTATCGACAGGGGGCAGTACTGAAGCTTTCTTT.

The gene calls are TRBV19 and TRBJ1-1; 8 bases align to TRBD1. The length of the CDR3 is 16 residues. The V gene end was trimmed by 6 bases and the J gene end by 5 bases; junction bases not matched to a gene: 14. Looked up from germline, CDR1 is LNHDA and CDR2 is SQIVND (reference sequence). Here the CDR3 reads CASSSALRGRETEAFF. CDR3 sequence (DNA): TGTGCCAGTAGCTCCGCACTCAGGGGGCGGGAGACTGAAGCTTTCTTT.

The sample holds a few counts of this clonotype. This chain joins TRBV10-3 and TRBJ2-1; 11 bases map to TRBD2. The ends lost 7 bases at V and 5 bases at J; junction bases unmatched: 13. Germline V gene sequence: CDR1 ENHRY, CDR2 SYGVKD. CDR3 length equals 17 residues. CDR3: CAIKIGTSGRPDNEQFF. DNA for the CDR3: TGTGCCATCAAAATTGGGACTAGCGGACGGCCCGACAATGAGCAGTTCTTC.